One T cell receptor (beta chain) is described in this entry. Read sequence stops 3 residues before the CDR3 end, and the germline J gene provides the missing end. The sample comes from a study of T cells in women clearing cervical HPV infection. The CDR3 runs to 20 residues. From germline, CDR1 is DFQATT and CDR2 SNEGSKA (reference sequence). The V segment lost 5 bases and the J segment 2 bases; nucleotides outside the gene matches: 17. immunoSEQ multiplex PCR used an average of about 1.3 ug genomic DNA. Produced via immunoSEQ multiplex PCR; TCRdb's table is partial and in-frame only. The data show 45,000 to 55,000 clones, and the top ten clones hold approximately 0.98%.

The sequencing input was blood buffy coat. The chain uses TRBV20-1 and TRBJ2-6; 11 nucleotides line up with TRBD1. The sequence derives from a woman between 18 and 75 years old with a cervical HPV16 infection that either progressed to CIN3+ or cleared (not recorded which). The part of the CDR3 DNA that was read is TGCAGTGCTTTTACCGCCTCCCGGGACAGGGGGTTCCCTGGGGCCAACGTC. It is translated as CSAFTASRDRGFPGANV. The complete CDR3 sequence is CSAFTASRDRGFPGANVLTF.